This TCR beta chain emerged from a study of cytomegalovirus exposure and HLA in healthy donors. Note on this clone: The antigen remains unidentified.

Study-wide results and limits: TCR clusters originating in the first cohort tended to co-occur in the 120 validation repertoires, according to a later analysis. Altogether, some 160 TCR beta chains were recorded as cytomegalovirus-associated.

Separate from the roughly 700-subject first cohort, the 120-subject validation cohort was the one that the donors belonged to. Libraries were prepared by immunoSEQ multiplex PCR; TCRdb keeps only in-frame clonotypes and omits some of them. Of roughly 130,000 clones in the sample, approximately 90% were seen once. In germline, CDR1 is MNHEY, CDR2 SVGAGI. V was clipped by 0 bases and J by 0 bases, with 9 bases between them. The CDR3 has 15 amino acids. This chain joins TRBV6-5 and TRBJ2-7, with D perhaps TRBD1 (6 bases). This TCR was recovered from a woman aged 30 to 39 in good health and CMV-seropositive. Sequencing used PBMCs. CDR3 residues: CASSYSLTGSYEQYF. DNA of the CDR3: TGTGCCAGCAGTTACTCCTTGACAGGCTCCTACGAGCAGTACTTC.